This T cell receptor (beta chain) was found in a study of chemoradiotherapy in HPV16-positive cancers. Clones were read by immunoSEQ multiplex PCR, and TCRdb kept only the in-frame ones, dropping some. The repertoire holds about 68,000 clones, with roughly 90% as singletons. This clonotype originated in a human donor with HPV-associated anogenital cancer. Here the sequenced sample was blood, taken from a patient who underwent chemoradiotherapy.

CDR3: CASSLNPLAGVSYEQYF. The CDR3 DNA sequence: TGTGCCAGCAGCCTCAACCCCCTGGCGGGAGTTTCCTACGAGCAGTACTTC. The J gene is TRBJ2-7, the V gene TRBV5-6; TRBD2 matches at 7 bases. Trimming at V came to 4 bases and at J to 1 base, leaving 14 bases not matched to a gene. The germline gives CDR1 SGHDT, CDR2 YYEEEE. CDR3 length: 17 residues.